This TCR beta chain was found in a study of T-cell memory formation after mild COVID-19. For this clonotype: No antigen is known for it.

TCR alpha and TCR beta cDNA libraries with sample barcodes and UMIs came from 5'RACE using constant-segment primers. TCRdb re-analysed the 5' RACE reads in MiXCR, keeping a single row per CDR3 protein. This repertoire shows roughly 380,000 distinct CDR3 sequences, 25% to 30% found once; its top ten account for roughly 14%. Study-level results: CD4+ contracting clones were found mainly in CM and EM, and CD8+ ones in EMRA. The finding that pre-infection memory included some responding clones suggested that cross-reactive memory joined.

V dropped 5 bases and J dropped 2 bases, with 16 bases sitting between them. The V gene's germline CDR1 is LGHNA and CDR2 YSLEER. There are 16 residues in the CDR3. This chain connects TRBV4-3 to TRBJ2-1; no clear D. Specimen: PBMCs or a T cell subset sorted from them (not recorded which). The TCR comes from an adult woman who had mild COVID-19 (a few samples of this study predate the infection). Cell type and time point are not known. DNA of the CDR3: TGCGCCAGCAGCAGGTGGGCGACCGAAGCCTACAATGAGCAGTTCTTC. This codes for CASSRWATEAYNEQFF.